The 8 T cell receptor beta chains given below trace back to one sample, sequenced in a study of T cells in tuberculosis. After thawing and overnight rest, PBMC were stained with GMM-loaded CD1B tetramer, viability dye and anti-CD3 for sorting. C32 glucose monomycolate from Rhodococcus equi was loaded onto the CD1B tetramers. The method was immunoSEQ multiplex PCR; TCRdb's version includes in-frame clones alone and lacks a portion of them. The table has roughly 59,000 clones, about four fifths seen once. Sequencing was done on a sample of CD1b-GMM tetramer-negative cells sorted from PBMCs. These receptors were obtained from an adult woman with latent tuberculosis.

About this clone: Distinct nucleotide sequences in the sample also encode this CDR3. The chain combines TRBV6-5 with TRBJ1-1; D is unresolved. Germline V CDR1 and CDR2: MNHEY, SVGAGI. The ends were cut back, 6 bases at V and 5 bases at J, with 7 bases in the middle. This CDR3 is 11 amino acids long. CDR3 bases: TGTGCCAGCAGCCGCGGGACTGAAGCTTTCTTT. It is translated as CASSRGTEAFF.

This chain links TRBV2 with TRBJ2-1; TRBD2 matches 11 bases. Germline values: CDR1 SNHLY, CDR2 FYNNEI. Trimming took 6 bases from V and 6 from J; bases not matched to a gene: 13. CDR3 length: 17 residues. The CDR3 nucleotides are TGTGCCAGCAGCCCCGGAGGTAGCGGGAGGGCGGCCAATGAGCAGTTCTTC. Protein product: CASSPGGSGRAANEQFF.

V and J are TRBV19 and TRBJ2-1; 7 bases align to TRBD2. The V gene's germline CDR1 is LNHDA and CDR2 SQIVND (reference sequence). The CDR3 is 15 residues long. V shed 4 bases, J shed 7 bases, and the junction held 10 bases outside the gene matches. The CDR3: CASSRVGGSENEQFF. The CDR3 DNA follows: TGTGCCAGTAGTAGGGTCGGGGGGAGTGAGAATGAGCAGTTCTTC.

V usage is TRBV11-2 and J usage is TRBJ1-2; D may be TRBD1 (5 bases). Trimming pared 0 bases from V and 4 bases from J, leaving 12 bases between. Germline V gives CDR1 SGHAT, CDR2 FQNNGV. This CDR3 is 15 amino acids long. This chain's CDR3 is CASSLDQQAIYGYTF. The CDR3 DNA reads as TGTGCCAGCAGCTTAGATCAACAGGCTATCTATGGCTACACCTTC. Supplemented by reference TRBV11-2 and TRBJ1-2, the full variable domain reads EAGVAQSPRYKIIEKRQSVAFWCNPISGHATLYWYQQILGQGPKLLIQFQNNGVVDDSQLPKDRFSAERLKGVDSTLKIQPAKLEDSAVYLCASSLDQQAIYGYTFGSGTRLTVV.

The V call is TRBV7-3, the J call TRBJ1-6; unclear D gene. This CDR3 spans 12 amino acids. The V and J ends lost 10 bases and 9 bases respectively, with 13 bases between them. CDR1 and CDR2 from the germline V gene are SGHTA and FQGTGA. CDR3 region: CATSEEVSPLHF. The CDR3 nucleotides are TGTGCCACGTCGGAGGAGGTTTCACCCCTCCACTTT.

This CDR3 is CASSYDRGGTEAFF. The CDR3 DNA follows: TGTGCCAGCTCATACGACCGGGGGGGAACTGAAGCTTTCTTT. The chain links TRBV18 to TRBJ1-1; D may be TRBD1 (5 bases). The CDR3 runs to 14 residues. V dropped 5 bases and J dropped 5 bases, with 15 bases sitting between them. The V gene's germline CDR1 is KGHSH and CDR2 LQKENI.

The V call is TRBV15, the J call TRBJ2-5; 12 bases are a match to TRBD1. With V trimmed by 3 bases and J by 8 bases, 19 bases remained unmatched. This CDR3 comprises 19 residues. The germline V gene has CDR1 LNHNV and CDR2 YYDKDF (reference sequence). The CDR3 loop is CATSRWGTEGQGADLTQYF. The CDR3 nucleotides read TGTGCCACCAGCAGGTGGGGGACGGAGGGACAGGGGGCGGATCTAACCCAGTACTTC. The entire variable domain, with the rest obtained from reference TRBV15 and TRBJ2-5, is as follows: DAMVIQNPRYQVTQFGKPVTLSCSQTLNHNVMYWYQQKSSQAPKLLFHYYDKDFNNEADTPDNFQSRRPNTSFCFLDIRSPGLGDTAMYLCATSRWGTEGQGADLTQYFGPGTRLLVL.

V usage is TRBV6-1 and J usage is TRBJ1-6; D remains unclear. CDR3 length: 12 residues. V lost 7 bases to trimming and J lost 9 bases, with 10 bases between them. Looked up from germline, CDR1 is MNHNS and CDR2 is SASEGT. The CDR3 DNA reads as TGTGCCAGCAATGTGGGAGGTTCACCCCTCCACTTT. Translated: CASNVGGSPLHF.